This T cell receptor (beta chain) was captured by sequencing in a study of blood T cell repertoires in COVID-19. The CDR3 loop spans 15 amino acids. Trimming left V 3 bases short and J 3 bases short, with 14 bases between. Germline V gene lookup returns CDR1 KGHSH and CDR2 LQKENI. TCRdb's table, derived via immunoSEQ multiplex PCR, lists solely in-frame clones and lacks some. The repertoire holds around 290,000 clones, 86% seen once, with about 2.7% in the top ten. Sequenced sample: PBMCs or T cells enriched from blood (not recorded which). The V call is TRBV18, the J call TRBJ2-5, with unresolved D. The clonotype originates from a young woman who had recovered from COVID-19. DNA for the CDR3: TGTGCCAGCTCACCCTCAGGTCCCAGTAAAGAGACCCAGTACTTC. Its translation is CASSPSGPSKETQYF.